This TCR beta chain was retrieved from a study of vaccination and CD4 T cells after COVID-19. About the research overall: Nasal swab PCR had shown SARS-CoV-2 positivity in the convalescent patients (roughly 10 mild cases, one severe case). Cultures designated as controls were supplied with a CEFX pool, an HIV-1 Nef pool, or no peptide.

V lost 5 bases to trimming and J lost 4 bases; unmatched junction nucleotides: 10. CDR1 is MDHEN, CDR2 SYDVKM, per germline. This CDR3 contains 15 residues. The study's findings and limits: Convalescent patients studied were relatively few, and early post-infection timepoints were absent. Reactive clone data from convalescent patients indicated a median of about 90% appearing only post-vaccination.

Treatment of the sample: roughly 10-day PBMC culture with coronavirus spike peptide pools or control peptides (ViraFEST assay). The study sequenced cultured CD4+ T cell DNA using the Oncomine TCR Beta short-read assay. TCRdb re-derived calls from the PCR reads in MiXCR, one entry per CDR3 protein. The repertoire holds just under 20,000 distinct CDR3 sequences, with less than 60% as singletons. Concerning this clonotype itself: Its antigen is undetermined.

The gene calls are TRBV28 and TRBJ1-1, with 7 positions matching TRBD1. This sequence originates from a human donor who had recovered from COVID-19. The sequences come from CD4+ T cells from blood, cultured in vitro, collected after SARS-CoV-2 vaccination. For the CDR3, the DNA is TGTGCCAGCAGTACCCTGACAGGGAGGGTCACTGAAGCTTTCTTT. This gives the protein CASSTLTGRVTEAFF.